The 18 T cell receptor beta chains given below trace back to one sample, sequenced in a study of blood T cell repertoires in COVID-19. Profiling relied on immunoSEQ multiplex PCR, and the TCRdb table lists in-frame clones only, not all of them. The data contain approximately 240,000 clones, approximately 81% of them singletons. The sample was peripheral blood. These TCRs come from a man between 50 and 59 years old who had recovered from COVID-19.

The chain couples TRBV19 to TRBJ2-7; D remains ambiguous. The CDR3 loop spans 13 amino acids. V shed 3 bases and J shed 4 bases, with 10 bases lying between them. Germline loops: CDR1 LNHDA, CDR2 SQIVND (reference sequence). The CDR3 spells CASSMGHGYEQYF. The CDR3 nucleotides read TGTGCCAGTAGTATGGGCCACGGATACGAGCAGTACTTC.

V usage is TRBV29-1 and J usage is TRBJ2-1; D unclear. This CDR3 is 13 amino acids long. Germline loops: CDR1 SQVTM, CDR2 ANQGSEA. Trimming cost V 3 bases and J 9 bases, with 15 bases left between them. The CDR3 sequence: CSVDFSAAGEQFF. In nucleotides, the CDR3 is TGCAGCGTTGATTTCAGTGCAGCAGGTGAGCAGTTCTTC.

The V call is TRBV4-2, the J call TRBJ2-7; 9 bases are shared with TRBD2. Germline lookup yields CDR1 LGHNA and CDR2 YNFKEQ. The CDR3 contains 17 residues. V lost 0 bases, J lost 4 bases, and 10 bases stayed unmatched. This CDR3 reads CASSQDIRGRALYEQYF. CDR3 nucleotide sequence: TGTGCCAGCAGCCAAGATATTCGCGGGAGGGCCCTTTACGAGCAGTACTTC.

J is TRBJ1-2 and V is TRBV7-9, with a tentative D call TRBD1 (6 bases). CDR1 and CDR2 from the germline V gene are SEHNR and FQNEAQ (reference sequence). Trimming removed 0 bases at V and 6 bases at J, with 11 bases between. There are 14 residues in the CDR3. CDR3 in amino acids: CASSLAAGVHGYTF. CDR3 nucleotides: TGTGCCAGCAGCTTAGCGGCAGGGGTCCATGGCTACACCTTC.

The chain combines TRBV5-1 with TRBJ2-7, with D hard to call. The CDR3 has 13 residues. Trimming cost V 5 bases and J 0 bases, with 9 bases left between them. CDR1 is SGHRS, CDR2 YFSETQ, per germline. The CDR3 DNA is TGCGCCAGCAGAGTACAGAACTCCTACGAGCAGTACTTC. Protein product: CASRVQNSYEQYF.

This clone has a single count. The chain recombines TRBV6-5 with TRBJ2-5; 9 bases are shared with TRBD1. Germline trimming cut 1 base from V and 5 bases from J; bases unmatched to any gene: 5. The CDR3 has 15 amino acids. The germline CDR1 and CDR2 sequences are MNHEY and SVGAGI. The CDR3: CASSYLTGGGETQYF. The CDR3 nucleotides read TGTGCCAGCAGTTACTTAACAGGGGGCGGGGAGACCCAGTACTTC.

The V call is TRBV7-8, the J call TRBJ2-1; 9 bases line up with TRBD2. The CDR3 length is 18 residues. J gave up 1 base and V 2 bases, and 9 bases lay outside the gene matches. Germline V gives CDR1 SGHVS, CDR2 FQNEAQ. The CDR3 DNA reads as TGTGCCAGCAGCTTAAAAGCTAGCGGGAAGTTTTCCTACAATGAGCAGTTCTTC. Its protein product is CASSLKASGKFSYNEQFF.

V is TRBV5-1 and J is TRBJ2-5; possibly TRBD1 for D (5 bases). V was clipped by 7 bases and J by 1 base, with 14 bases between them. Germline CDR1 and CDR2: SGHRS and YFSETQ. CDR3 length: 14 residues. CDR3 sequence (DNA): TGCGCCAGCGCCCCCAGCAGGGCCCAAGAGACCCAGTACTTC. Encoded protein: CASAPSRAQETQYF.

V is TRBV7-9 and J is TRBJ2-1, with 10 bases matching TRBD2. The V and J ends lost 3 bases and 8 bases, in that order; junction bases with no gene match: 10. CDR1 and CDR2 from the germline V gene are SEHNR and FQNEAQ (reference sequence). The CDR3 consists of 16 residues. The DNA for the CDR3 is TGTGCCAGCAGCTTCCGCCTAGCGGGAGTGAGGTATGAGCAGTTCTTC. This encodes CASSFRLAGVRYEQFF.

A few counts support this clone. The chain has TRBV27 and TRBJ2-7; D not resolved. The CDR3 has 12 amino acids. Germline loops: CDR1 MNHEY, CDR2 SMNVEV (reference sequence). V shed 5 bases and J shed 2 bases, with 7 bases lying between them. DNA for the CDR3: TGTGCCAGCAGTCCCCGTCCCTACGAGCAGTACTTC. It yields the protein CASSPRPYEQYF.

This chain joins TRBV5-1 and TRBJ2-7; 7 bases align to TRBD1. With 4 bases clipped from V and 1 base from J, the junction kept 8 bases outside the gene matches. The CDR3 has 15 residues. The V gene's germline CDR1 is SGHRS and CDR2 YFSETQ. The CDR3 region is CASSTSRQGSYEQYF. The DNA for the CDR3 is TGCGCCAGCAGCACATCTCGACAGGGATCCTACGAGCAGTACTTC.

The CDR3 DNA is TGTGCCAGCAGACGACTAGCGGGAGGGGTGAATGAGCAGTTCTTC. As protein: CASRRLAGGVNEQFF. This chain uses TRBV28 with TRBJ2-1; 14 bases fit TRBD2. The CDR3 consists of 15 residues. Germline V gene sequence: CDR1 MDHEN, CDR2 SYDVKM. Losses at the gene ends were 6 bases for V and 7 bases for J; bases not matched to a gene: 5.

The chain has TRBV19 and TRBJ2-7; 10 bases map to TRBD2. Trimming took 5 bases from V and 3 from J; bases not matched to a gene: 7. The CDR3 extends over 15 amino acids. Germline loops: CDR1 LNHDA, CDR2 SQIVND (reference sequence). CDR3 in DNA: TGTGCCAGTAGTGCCGGGACTAGCGCGCGCTACGAGCAGTACTTC. Translation: CASSAGTSARYEQYF.

The J gene is TRBJ2-3, the V gene TRBV24-1, with D possibly being TRBD2 (6 bases). Between the trimmed V and J ends, which lost 5 bases and 2 bases, there was a span of 22 bases. The length of the CDR3 is 18 residues. In germline, CDR1 is KGHDR, CDR2 SFDVKD. CDR3 nucleotide sequence: TGTGCCACCAGTGGGGGACTTGGCTTGGGATGGGACACAGATACGCAGTATTTT. Amino acids: CATSGGLGLGWDTDTQYF.

The J gene is TRBJ2-1, the V gene TRBV5-4, with a possible D match to TRBD1 (5 bases). Germline V gene lookup returns CDR1 SGHNT and CDR2 YYREEE (reference sequence). Between the trimmed V and J ends, which lost 0 bases and 4 bases, there was a span of 14 bases. The CDR3 consists of 16 residues. CDR3 region: CASSLETARAYNEQFF. In DNA, the CDR3 is TGTGCCAGCAGCTTGGAGACAGCCAGGGCGTACAATGAGCAGTTCTTC.

J is TRBJ1-4 and V is TRBV4-2; 8 nucleotides line up with TRBD1. Germline CDR1 reads LGHNA; CDR2 reads YNFKEQ. The V and J ends lost 1 base and 2 bases, in that order; junction bases with no gene match: 12. The CDR3 length is 19 residues. The CDR3 region has the DNA TGTGCCAGCAGCCAAGGACCGCCGGGACAGGTGAATACTAATGAAAAACTGTTTTTT. Translation: CASSQGPPGQVNTNEKLFF.

The CDR3 bases are TGTGCCAGCCATTCCCGGGACAGGGACACTGACTACGAGCAGTACTTC. The encoded protein is CASHSRDRDTDYEQYF. This chain joins TRBV6-9 and TRBJ2-7; 9 bases are a match to TRBD1. V was clipped by 8 bases and J by 3 bases; unmatched bases: 14. The CDR3 extends over 16 amino acids. Germline V gene sequence: CDR1 MNHGY, CDR2 SVAAGI.

V and J are TRBV18 and TRBJ1-5; 9 positions agree with TRBD1. From germline, CDR1 is KGHSH and CDR2 LQKENI. The CDR3 has 14 residues. The V gene end was trimmed by 4 bases and the J gene end by 7 bases; junction bases not matched to a gene: 5. This CDR3 is CASSQDRGGQPQHF. The CDR3 DNA sequence: TGTGCCAGCTCACAGGACAGGGGCGGGCAGCCCCAGCATTTT.